This is a list of T cell receptor beta chains from one sample in a study of CD8+CD57+ T cells in acquired aplastic anemia. TCRdb recomputed calls from the reads with MiXCR, one row per CDR3 protein. The sample has about 180,000 distinct CDR3 sequences, nearly 50% seen once. The sequenced material came from sorted CD4+, CD8+, or CD8+CD57+ T cells (not recorded which) from PBMCs. These receptors were taken from a human donor with aplastic anemia. Each CDR3 is given with its conserved first and last residue. A D gene is named only where the DNA matches it firmly. Clone size, where shown, is once, few, many, or a class for clones that have expanded.

>TRBV20-1|.|many|TRBJ2-3
CSAAGQDTDTQYF
TGCAGTGCGGCTGGGCAGGACACAGATACGCAGTATTTT
>TRBV7-3|.|.|TRBJ2-7
CASSKEGGGYEQYF
TGTGCCAGCAGCAAAGAAGGAGGGGGATACGAGCAGTACTTC
>TRBV4-1|TRBD1|many|TRBJ2-2
CASSHTDRGTGELFF
TGCGCCAGCAGCCACACGGACAGGGGCACCGGGGAGCTGTTTTTT
>TRBV2|TRBD1|.|TRBJ1-2
CATITGTDKKGYTF
TGTGCCACCATTACCGGGACAGACAAGAAAGGCTACACCTTC
>TRBV29-1|TRBD2|.|TRBJ2-1
CSVEDPRAGDYNEQFF
TGCAGCGTTGAAGATCCAAGAGCGGGGGACTACAATGAGCAGTTCTTC
>TRBV5-1|TRBD1|few|TRBJ2-7
CASSSAGQGVEQYF
TGCGCCAGCAGCTCCGCGGGACAGGGGGTCGAGCAGTACTTC
>TRBV10-3|.|.|TRBJ2-5
CAISLAQKTQYF
TGTGCCATCTCATTAGCCCAAAAGACCCAGTACTTC
>TRBV20-1|TRBD1|.|TRBJ1-5
CSARRDRVEGNQPQHF
TGCAGTGCCCGCCGGGACAGGGTCGAGGGCAATCAGCCCCAGCATTTT
>TRBV12-5|.|.|TRBJ2-5
CASGPLDGQTQYF
TGTGCTAGTGGCCCTTTAGACGGCCAGACCCAGTACTTC
>TRBV29-1|TRBD2|.|TRBJ2-1
CSVVAGGPDYNEQFF
TGCAGCGTAGTAGCGGGAGGGCCGGATTACAATGAGCAGTTCTTC
>TRBV20-1|TRBD1|many|TRBJ2-7
CSASPRTGNHEQYF
TGCAGTGCTAGCCCCCGGACAGGGAACCACGAGCAGTACTTC
>TRBV20-1|.|.|TRBJ1-1
CSAISGGTAEAFF
TGCAGTGCTATTTCCGGGGGCACTGCTGAAGCTTTCTTT
>TRBV20-1|TRBD1|few|TRBJ2-7
CSAAGTASYEQYF
TGCAGTGCCGCCGGGACAGCTTCCTACGAGCAGTACTTC
>TRBV7-9|TRBD1|.|TRBJ1-3
CASSRGLENTIYF
TGTGCCAGCTCCAGGGGGCTTGAAAACACCATATATTTT
>TRBV2|TRBD2|.|TRBJ2-5
CASSESGGAETQYF
TGTGCCAGCAGTGAGAGCGGGGGGGCGGAGACCCAGTACTTC
>TRBV20-1|TRBD2|.|TRBJ2-1
CSANIAPGGDYNEQFF
TGCAGTGCCAATATCGCACCCGGGGGGGATTACAATGAGCAGTTCTTC
>TRBV2|.|.|TRBJ1-5
CASTLSEARRPQHF
TGTGCCAGCACCCTTTCAGAGGCCCGACGGCCCCAGCATTTT
>TRBV24-1|.|.|TRBJ1-2
CATSPGGLGVYGYTF
TGTGCCACCTCGCCTGGAGGCTTGGGCGTCTATGGCTACACCTTC
>TRBV25-1|.|.|TRBJ1-6
CASSEYGGRASPLHF
TGTGCCAGCAGTGAATATGGGGGGAGGGCCTCACCCCTCCACTTT
>TRBV11-2|.|.|TRBJ2-1
CASSLDPRPYNEQFF
TGTGCCAGCAGCTTAGACCCACGCCCCTACAATGAGCAGTTCTTC
>TRBV5-6|.|.|TRBJ1-5
CASSFSSGGQPQHF
TGTGCCAGCAGCTTTTCTTCCGGGGGTCAGCCCCAGCATTTT
>TRBV2|.|once|TRBJ2-5
CASTSGEEETQYF
TGTGCCAGCACATCAGGGGAGGAAGAGACCCAGTACTTC
>TRBV7-9|TRBD1|.|TRBJ1-2
CASSLWTGGYTF
TGTGCCAGCAGCTTGTGGACAGGAGGCTACACCTTC
>TRBV6-5|.|many|TRBJ2-4
CASRNRVGSKNIQYF
TGTGCCAGCAGAAACAGGGTCGGATCCAAAAACATTCAGTACTTC
>TRBV2|.|.|TRBJ2-1
CASSEGPNEQFF
TGTGCCAGCAGTGAAGGTCCCAATGAGCAGTTCTTC
>TRBV5-1|.|many|TRBJ1-2
CARHSGQNF
TGCGCCAGGCACTCCGGACAAAACTTC
>TRBV15|TRBD1|.|TRBJ1-6
CATSREGPGQRYSPLHF
TGTGCCACCAGCAGAGAGGGGCCGGGACAGCGGTATTCACCCCTCCACTTT
>TRBV19|.|.|TRBJ2-3
CASTEGRGRTDTQYF
TGTGCCAGTACCGAGGGGCGGGGCCGCACAGATACGCAGTATTTT
>TRBV6-1|.|many|TRBJ1-6
CASDPRSSYNSPLHF
TGTGCCAGCGACCCACGGAGCTCCTATAATTCACCCCTCCACTTT
>TRBV24-1|.|few|TRBJ2-2
CATSDTGEAGELFF
TGTGCCACCAGTGATACAGGGGAGGCCGGGGAGCTGTTTTTT